This passage covers 18 T cell receptor beta chains from one sample sequenced in a study of cytomegalovirus exposure and HLA in healthy donors. PCR primers comprised 60 Vbeta and 13 Jbeta primers. Produced via immunoSEQ multiplex PCR; TCRdb's table is partial and in-frame only. This sample has around 150,000 clones, with roughly 76% found just once. The specimen was PBMCs. The receptors stem from a woman between 50 and 59 years old in good health and CMV-seronegative.

V is TRBV29-1 and J is TRBJ1-1, with D tentatively TRBD1 (5 bases). CDR3 length equals 13 residues. Per the germline V gene, CDR1 is SQVTM and CDR2 is ANQGSEA. V dropped 6 bases and J dropped 2 bases, with 13 bases sitting between them. As DNA, the CDR3 is TGCAGCGTGAACAGGAAGGGAAACACTGAAGCTTTCTTT. Residues: CSVNRKGNTEAFF.

This chain links TRBV12-5 with TRBJ2-1; 14 nucleotides agree with TRBD2. With V trimmed by 5 bases and J by 13 bases, 7 bases remained unmatched. The CDR3 runs 14 residues. Germline assignment: CDR1 LGHNT and CDR2 FRNRAP. The CDR3 protein is CASGLFGTSGSQFF. CDR3 bases: TGTGCTAGTGGTCTCTTCGGGACTAGCGGGAGCCAGTTCTTC.

A remark on this clone: One end of the junction fails to match germline, which may point to a read error. This chain links TRBV6-5 with TRBJ1-1, with D tentatively TRBD1 (6 bases). CDR1 and CDR2 (germline): MNHEY, SVGAGI. The CDR3 runs 15 residues. CDR3: CASSHRDNSNAEAFF. DNA of the CDR3: TGTGCCAGCAGTCACCGGGACAACTCGAACGCTGAAGCTTTCTTT.

The J gene is TRBJ2-7, the V gene TRBV10-2; 11 positions match TRBD2. The CDR3 consists of 16 residues. Germline V lookup: CDR1 WSHSY, CDR2 SAAADI. J lost 2 bases, V lost 7 bases, and 10 bases had no gene match. CDR3 coding DNA: TGCGCCAGCACCCAGGGACTAGCGGAGCGAACCTACGAGCAGTACTTC. It codes for CASTQGLAERTYEQYF.

V gene TRBV28 combines with J gene TRBJ2-1, with a weak D call TRBD2 (6 bases). Trimming took off 4 bases at V and 13 bases at J, with 11 bases between the two ends. The length of the CDR3 is 11 residues. The V gene's germline CDR1 is MDHEN and CDR2 SYDVKM. Here the CDR3 DNA reads TGTGCCAGCAGTTCGGGACTTCAACAGTTCTTC. As protein: CASSSGLQQFF.

This clone was recorded a few times. The genes are TRBV6-5 and TRBJ2-7; TRBD1 agrees at 7 bases. Germline loops: CDR1 MNHEY, CDR2 SVGAGI. CDR3 size: 14 residues. The V and J ends lost 6 bases and 2 bases, in that order; junction bases with no gene match: 7. CDR3 in DNA: TGTGCCAGCAGGGTGGTGCAGGGGGCCTACGAGCAGTACTTC. It encodes CASRVVQGAYEQYF.

The CDR3 protein is CASSRGSGANVLTF. The DNA for the CDR3 is TGTGCCAGCAGTAGGGGCTCTGGGGCCAACGTCCTGACTTTC. The genes are TRBV25-1 and TRBJ2-6; the D gene is possibly TRBD1 (5 bases). The V gene's germline CDR1 is MGHDK and CDR2 SYGVNS. The CDR3 contains 14 residues. The V end lost 5 bases, the J end lost 0 bases, and 5 bases lay between the germline ends.

The chain has TRBV5-6 and TRBJ2-5; tentatively, D is TRBD2 (5 bases). V was cut by 4 bases and J by 3 bases, with 13 bases left in between. Germline CDR1 SGHDT, CDR2 YYEEEE. The CDR3 consists of 14 residues. For the CDR3, the DNA is TGTGCCAGCAGCCGGCCGGGGATGGAAGAGACCCAGTACTTC. Residues: CASSRPGMEETQYF.

The V gene is TRBV7-2, the J gene TRBJ1-5; D is unclear. The V gene lost 5 bases and the J gene lost 3 bases, with 14 bases spanning the gap. The V gene's germline CDR1 is SGHTA and CDR2 FQGNSA. The CDR3 contains 15 residues. The CDR3 DNA follows: TGTGCCAGCAGCCCTCGGCGGGGTATCAATCAGCCCCAGCATTTT. Amino acids: CASSPRRGINQPQHF.

CDR3 bases: TGTGCCAGCAGCTTAGAAGAGGGGGCCTCCTATGGCTACACCTTC. This gives the protein CASSLEEGASYGYTF. The rearrangement links TRBV7-9 to TRBJ1-2, with TRBD1 matching 7 bases. Per the germline V gene, CDR1 is SEHNR and CDR2 is FQNEAQ (reference sequence). The CDR3 loop spans 15 amino acids. J lost 4 bases, V lost 1 base, and 6 bases had no gene match.

This clone was seen once. V and J are TRBV10-3 and TRBJ1-2; TRBD1 matches at 8 bases. Germline CDR1 and CDR2: ENHRY and SYGVKD. V trimming: 4 bases; J trimming: 5 bases; junction bases outside the gene matches: 6. The CDR3 consists of 14 residues. The CDR3 DNA reads as TGTGCCATCAGTGCGGACAGGGACCTTTATGGCTACACCTTC. Translated, it gives CAISADRDLYGYTF.

V usage is TRBV13 and J usage is TRBJ2-7; 7 bases are a match to TRBD1. The germline gives CDR1 PRHDT, CDR2 FYEKMQ (reference sequence). Germline trimming cut 3 bases from V and 5 bases from J; bases unmatched to any gene: 13. The CDR3 sequence is 16 residues long. CDR3 in amino acids: CASSFPGAGGRNEQYF. CDR3 nucleotide sequence: TGTGCCAGCAGCTTCCCCGGGGCAGGGGGTAGAAACGAGCAGTACTTC.

The chain joins TRBV18 to TRBJ1-5, with D hard to call. CDR1 KGHSH and CDR2 LQKENI come from the germline V gene. Trimming took 2 bases from V and 0 from J, leaving 8 bases between them. The CDR3 is 15 amino acids. The CDR3 nucleotides are TGTGCCAGCTCACCAACAGCCTCTAGCAATCAGCCCCAGCATTTT. It specifies CASSPTASSNQPQHF.

This rearrangement joins TRBV5-1 to TRBJ2-1; D gene uncertain. This CDR3 spans 14 amino acids. In germline, CDR1 is SGHRS, CDR2 YFSETQ. V lost 1 base and J lost 10, with 15 bases in between. The chain's CDR3 is CASSLTSVQREQFF. CDR3 nucleotide sequence: TGCGCCAGCAGCTTGACGAGCGTCCAAAGGGAGCAGTTCTTC.

V usage is TRBV28 and J usage is TRBJ1-3; D ambiguous. The CDR3 has 15 amino acids. Trimming left V 7 bases short and J 0 bases short, with 13 bases between. CDR1 is MDHEN and CDR2 is SYDVKM in the germline V gene. The CDR3 loop reads CASIRDLGSGNTIYF. The CDR3 DNA follows: TGTGCCAGCATCCGGGATTTGGGCTCTGGAAACACCATATATTTT.

V and J are TRBV7-9 and TRBJ1-2; 7 bases map to TRBD1. The CDR3 spans 15 residues. After removal of 2 bases from V and 3 bases from J, the junction contained 6 bases not matched to a gene. The germline V gene has CDR1 SEHNR and CDR2 FQNEAQ (reference sequence). The CDR3 sequence: CASSLKAGGDYGYTF. The CDR3 nucleotides read TGTGCCAGCAGCTTAAAGGCAGGGGGTGACTATGGCTACACCTTC.

In DNA, the CDR3 is TGTGCCAGCAGCTTAGTCGTAGGGGCAGATACGCAGTATTTT. Protein: CASSLVVGADTQYF. The chain couples TRBV11-2 to TRBJ2-3; maybe TRBD1 (5 bases). V was trimmed by 1 base and J by 4 bases, leaving 9 bases between them. This CDR3 region has 14 residues. Germline V gene sequence: CDR1 SGHAT, CDR2 FQNNGV. Full variable domain (outside the CDR3, taken from reference TRBV11-2 and TRBJ2-3): EAGVAQSPRYKIIEKRQSVAFWCNPISGHATLYWYQQILGQGPKLLIQFQNNGVVDDSQLPKDRFSAERLKGVDSTLKIQPAKLEDSAVYLCASSLVVGADTQYFGPGTRLTVL.

V usage is TRBV10-3 and J usage is TRBJ1-2; no firm D call. V gave up 3 bases and J gave up 0 bases, with 11 bases separating them. CDR1 ENHRY and CDR2 SYGVKD come from the germline V gene. CDR3 length equals 15 residues. CDR3: CAISDAGIPNYGYTF. CDR3 in DNA: TGTGCCATCAGTGATGCGGGCATACCTAACTATGGCTACACCTTC.